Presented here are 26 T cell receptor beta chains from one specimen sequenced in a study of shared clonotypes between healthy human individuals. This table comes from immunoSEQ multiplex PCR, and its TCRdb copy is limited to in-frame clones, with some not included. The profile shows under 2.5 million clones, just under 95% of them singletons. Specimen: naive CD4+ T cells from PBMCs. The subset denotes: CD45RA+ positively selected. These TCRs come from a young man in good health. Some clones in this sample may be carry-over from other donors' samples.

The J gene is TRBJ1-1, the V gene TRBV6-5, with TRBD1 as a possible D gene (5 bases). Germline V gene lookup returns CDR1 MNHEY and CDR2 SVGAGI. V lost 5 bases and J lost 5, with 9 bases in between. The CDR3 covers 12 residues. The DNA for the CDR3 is TGTGCCAGCAGTGGACAAAGTACTGAAGCTTTCTTT. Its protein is CASSGQSTEAFF.

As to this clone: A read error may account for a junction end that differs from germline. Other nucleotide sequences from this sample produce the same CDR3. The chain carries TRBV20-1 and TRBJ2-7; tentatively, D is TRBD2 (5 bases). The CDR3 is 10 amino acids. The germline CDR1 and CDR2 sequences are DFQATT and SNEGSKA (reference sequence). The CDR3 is CSGAAYEQYF. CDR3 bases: TGCAGTGGAGCGGCCTACGAGCAGTATTTC.

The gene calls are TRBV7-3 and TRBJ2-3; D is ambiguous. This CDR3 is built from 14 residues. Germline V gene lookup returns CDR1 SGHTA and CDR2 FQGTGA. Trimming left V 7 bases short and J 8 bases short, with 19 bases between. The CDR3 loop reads CASIKPSSLGTQYF. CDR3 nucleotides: TGTGCCAGCATCAAACCGAGTAGTTTGGGTACGCAGTATTTT. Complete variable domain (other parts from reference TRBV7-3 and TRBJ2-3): GAGVSQTPSNKVTEKGKYVELRCDPISGHTALYWYRQSLGQGPEFLIYFQGTGAADDSGLPNDRFFAVRPEGSVSTLKIQRTERGDSAVYLCASIKPSSLGTQYFGPGTRLTVL.

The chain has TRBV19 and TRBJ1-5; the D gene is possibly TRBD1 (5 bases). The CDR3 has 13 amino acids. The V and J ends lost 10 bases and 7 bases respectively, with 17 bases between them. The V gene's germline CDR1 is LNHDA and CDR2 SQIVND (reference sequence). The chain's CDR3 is CATSRGVGQPQHF. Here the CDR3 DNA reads TGTGCCACCTCCCGGGGGGTTGGCCAGCCCCAGCATTTT.

The CDR3 is CASSPRQGSTEAFF. The CDR3 region has the DNA TGTGCCAGCAGCCCGCGACAGGGGTCCACTGAAGCTTTCTTT. The V call is TRBV9, the J call TRBJ1-1; 8 nucleotides match TRBD1. The CDR3 is made up of 14 amino acids. V lost 4 bases to trimming and J lost 4 bases; unmatched junction nucleotides: 6. Germline V CDR1 and CDR2: SGDLS, YYNGEE.

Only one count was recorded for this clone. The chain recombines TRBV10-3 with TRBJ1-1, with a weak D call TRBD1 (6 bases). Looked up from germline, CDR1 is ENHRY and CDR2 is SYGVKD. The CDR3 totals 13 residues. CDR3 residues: CARRQDLDTEAFF. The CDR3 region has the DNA TGTGCGAGGCGACAGGATTTAGACACTGAAGCTTTCTTT.

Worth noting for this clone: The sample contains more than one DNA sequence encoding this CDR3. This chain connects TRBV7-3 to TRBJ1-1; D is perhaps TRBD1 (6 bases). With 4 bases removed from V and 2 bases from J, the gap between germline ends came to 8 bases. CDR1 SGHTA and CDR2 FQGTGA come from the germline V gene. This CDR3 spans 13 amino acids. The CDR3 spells CASSWTVNTEAFF. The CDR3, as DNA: TGTGCCAGCAGCTGGACAGTTAACACTGAAGCTTTCTTT.

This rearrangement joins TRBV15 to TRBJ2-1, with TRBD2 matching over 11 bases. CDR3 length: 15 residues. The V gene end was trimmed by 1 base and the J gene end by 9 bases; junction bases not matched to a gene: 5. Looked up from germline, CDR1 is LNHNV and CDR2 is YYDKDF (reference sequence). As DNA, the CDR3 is TGTGCCACCAGCAGAGGTGGGACTAGCGGCGGTGAGCAGTTCTTC. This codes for CATSRGGTSGGEQFF.

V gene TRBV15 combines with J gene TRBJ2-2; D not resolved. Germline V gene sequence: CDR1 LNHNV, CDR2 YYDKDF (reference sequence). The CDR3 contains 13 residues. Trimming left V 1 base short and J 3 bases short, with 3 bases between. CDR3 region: CATSRGDTGELFF. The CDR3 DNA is TGTGCCACCAGCAGAGGGGACACCGGGGAGCTGTTTTTT. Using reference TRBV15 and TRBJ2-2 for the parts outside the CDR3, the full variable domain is DAMVIQNPRYQVTQFGKPVTLSCSQTLNHNVMYWYQQKSSQAPKLLFHYYDKDFNNEADTPDNFQSRRPNTSFCFLDIRSPGLGDTAMYLCATSRGDTGELFFGEGSRLTVL.

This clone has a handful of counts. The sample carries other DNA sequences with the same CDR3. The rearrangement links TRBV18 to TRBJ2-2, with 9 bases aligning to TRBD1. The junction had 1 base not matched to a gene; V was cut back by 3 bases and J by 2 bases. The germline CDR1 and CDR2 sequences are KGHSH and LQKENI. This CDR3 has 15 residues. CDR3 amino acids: CASSPGQGNTGELFF. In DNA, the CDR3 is TGTGCCAGCTCACCGGGACAGGGAAACACCGGGGAGCTGTTTTTT.

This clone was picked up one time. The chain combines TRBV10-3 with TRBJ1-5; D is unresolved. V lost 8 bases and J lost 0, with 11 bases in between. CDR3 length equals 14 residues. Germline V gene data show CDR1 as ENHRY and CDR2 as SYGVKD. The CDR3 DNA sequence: TGTGCCATCGCTCGTGACCGTAGCAATCAGCCCCAGCATTTT. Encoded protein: CAIARDRSNQPQHF.

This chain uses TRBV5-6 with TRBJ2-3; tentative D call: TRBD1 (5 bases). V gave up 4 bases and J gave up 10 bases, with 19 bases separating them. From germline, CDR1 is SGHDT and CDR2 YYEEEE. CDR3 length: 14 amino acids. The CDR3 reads CASSPTRLQVAQYF. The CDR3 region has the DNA TGTGCCAGCAGCCCGACCCGGCTACAGGTGGCGCAGTATTTT.

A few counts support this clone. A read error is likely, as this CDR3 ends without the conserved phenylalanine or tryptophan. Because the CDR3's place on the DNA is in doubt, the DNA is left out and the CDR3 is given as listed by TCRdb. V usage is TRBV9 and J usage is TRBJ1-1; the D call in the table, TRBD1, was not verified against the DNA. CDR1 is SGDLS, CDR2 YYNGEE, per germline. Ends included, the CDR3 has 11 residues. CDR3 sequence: CASSVVGPQRL.

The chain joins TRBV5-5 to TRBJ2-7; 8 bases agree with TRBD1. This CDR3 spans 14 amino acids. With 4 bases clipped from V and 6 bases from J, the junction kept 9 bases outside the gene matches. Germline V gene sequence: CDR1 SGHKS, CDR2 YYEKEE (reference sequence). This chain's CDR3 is CASSAAGGSIEQYF. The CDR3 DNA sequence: TGTGCCAGCAGCGCGGCAGGGGGCTCGATCGAGCAGTACTTC.

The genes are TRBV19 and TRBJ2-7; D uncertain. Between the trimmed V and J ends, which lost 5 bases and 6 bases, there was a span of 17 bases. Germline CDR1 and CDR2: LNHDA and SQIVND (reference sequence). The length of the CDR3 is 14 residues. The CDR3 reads CASSVIGESVEQYF. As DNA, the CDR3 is TGTGCCAGTAGTGTAATAGGTGAATCGGTCGAGCAGTACTTC. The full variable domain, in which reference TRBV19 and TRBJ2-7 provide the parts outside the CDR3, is DGGITQSPKYLFRKEGQNVTLSCEQNLNHDAMYWYRQDPGQGLRLIYYSQIVNDFQKGDIAEGYSVSREKKESFPLTVTSAQKNPTAFYLCASSVIGESVEQYFGPGTRLTVT.

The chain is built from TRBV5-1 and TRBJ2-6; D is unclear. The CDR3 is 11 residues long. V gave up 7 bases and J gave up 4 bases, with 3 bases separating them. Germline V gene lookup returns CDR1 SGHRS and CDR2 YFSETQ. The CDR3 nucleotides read TGCGCCAGCGCAGGGGCCAACGTCCTGACTTTC. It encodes CASAGANVLTF.

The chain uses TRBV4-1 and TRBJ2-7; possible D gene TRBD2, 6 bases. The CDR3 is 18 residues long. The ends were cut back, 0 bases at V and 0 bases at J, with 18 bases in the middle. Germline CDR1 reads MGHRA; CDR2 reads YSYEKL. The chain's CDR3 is CASSQDLGRLALSYEQYF. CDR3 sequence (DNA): TGCGCCAGCAGCCAAGATCTAGGTCGGCTAGCGCTCTCCTACGAGCAGTACTTC.

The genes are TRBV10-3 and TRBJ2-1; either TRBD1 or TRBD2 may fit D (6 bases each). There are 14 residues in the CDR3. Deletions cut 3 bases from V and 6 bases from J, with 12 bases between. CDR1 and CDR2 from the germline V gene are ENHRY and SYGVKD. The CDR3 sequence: CAISDKGEANEQFF. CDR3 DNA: TGTGCCATCAGTGATAAGGGGGAGGCCAATGAGCAGTTCTTC.

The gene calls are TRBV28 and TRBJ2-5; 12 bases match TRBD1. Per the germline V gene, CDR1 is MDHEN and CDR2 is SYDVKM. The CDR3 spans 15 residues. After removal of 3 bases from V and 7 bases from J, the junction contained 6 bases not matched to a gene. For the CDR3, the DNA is TGTGCCAGCAGTTTCAGGGACAGGGGGCGAGGGACCCAGTACTTC. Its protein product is CASSFRDRGRGTQYF.

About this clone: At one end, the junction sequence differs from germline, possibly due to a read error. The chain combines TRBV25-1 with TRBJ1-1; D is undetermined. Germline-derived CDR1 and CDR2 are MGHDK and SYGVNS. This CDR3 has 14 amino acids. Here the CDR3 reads CASSDRASNTEVFF. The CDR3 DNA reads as TGTGCCAGCAGTGACCGGGCTTCTAACACTGAAGTTTTCTTT.

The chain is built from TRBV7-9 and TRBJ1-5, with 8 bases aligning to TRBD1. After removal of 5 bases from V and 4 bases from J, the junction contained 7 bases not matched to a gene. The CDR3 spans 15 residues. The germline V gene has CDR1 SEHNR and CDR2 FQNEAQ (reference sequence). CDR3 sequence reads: CASSQGGTGNQPQHF. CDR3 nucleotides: TGTGCCAGCAGCCAAGGGGGGACAGGTAATCAGCCCCAGCATTTT.

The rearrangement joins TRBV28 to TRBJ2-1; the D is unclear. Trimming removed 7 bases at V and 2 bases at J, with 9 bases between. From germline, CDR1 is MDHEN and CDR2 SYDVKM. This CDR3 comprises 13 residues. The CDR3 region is CASNPAAYNEQFF. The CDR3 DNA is TGTGCCAGCAACCCTGCGGCCTACAATGAGCAGTTCTTC.

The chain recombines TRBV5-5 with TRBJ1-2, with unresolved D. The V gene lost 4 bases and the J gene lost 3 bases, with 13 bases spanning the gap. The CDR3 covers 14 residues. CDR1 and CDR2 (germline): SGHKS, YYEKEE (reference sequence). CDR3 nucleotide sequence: TGTGCCAGCAGCCCTTCTCCGGACTACTATGGCTACACCTTC. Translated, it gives CASSPSPDYYGYTF.

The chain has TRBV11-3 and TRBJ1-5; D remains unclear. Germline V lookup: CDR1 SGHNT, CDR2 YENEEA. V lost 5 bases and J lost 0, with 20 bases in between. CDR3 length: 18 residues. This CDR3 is CASSLILGSQYSNQPQHF. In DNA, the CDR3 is TGTGCCAGCAGCCTCATCTTGGGATCTCAATATAGCAATCAGCCCCAGCATTTT.

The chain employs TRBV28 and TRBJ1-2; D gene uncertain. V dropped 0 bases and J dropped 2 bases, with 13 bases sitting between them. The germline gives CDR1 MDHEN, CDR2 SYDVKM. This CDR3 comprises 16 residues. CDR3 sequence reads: CASSLWRTSGNYGYTF. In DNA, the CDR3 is TGTGCCAGCAGTTTATGGAGAACAAGCGGGAACTATGGCTACACCTTC.

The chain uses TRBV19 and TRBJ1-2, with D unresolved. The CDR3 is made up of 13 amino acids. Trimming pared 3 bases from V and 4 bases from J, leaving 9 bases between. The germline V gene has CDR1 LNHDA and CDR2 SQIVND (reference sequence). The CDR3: CASSMTASYGYTF. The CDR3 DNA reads TGTGCCAGTAGTATGACTGCGAGCTATGGCTACACCTTC.